One sample yielded the 28 T cell receptor beta chains listed below, sequenced in a study of cytomegalovirus exposure and HLA in healthy donors. The PCR employed 60 Vbeta primers together with 13 Jbeta primers. Profiled with immunoSEQ multiplex PCR; TCRdb holds only in-frame clones, not every one. This sample has under 75,000 clones, with about 63% found just once. Sequenced: PBMCs. The receptors shown here come from a middle-aged man in good health and CMV-seropositive.

V usage is TRBV5-1 and J usage is TRBJ2-7; D possibly corresponds to TRBD1 (6 bases). Trimming stripped 4 bases from V and 7 bases from J, with 18 bases between. This CDR3 spans 14 amino acids. Germline assignment: CDR1 SGHRS and CDR2 YFSETQ. CDR3 DNA: TGCGCCAGCAGCCAATGGACGGGACAAGGTGAGCAGTACTTC. It codes for CASSQWTGQGEQYF.

The chain recombines TRBV7-6 with TRBJ2-7; 9 nucleotides align to TRBD2. CDR3 size: 16 residues. V dropped 5 bases and J dropped 2; count of bases not matched to a gene: 10. Looked up from germline, CDR1 is SGHVS and CDR2 is FNYEAQ. CDR3 in amino acids: CASSTMGGRAAYEQYF. CDR3 sequence (DNA): TGTGCCAGCAGCACCATGGGCGGGAGGGCCGCCTACGAGCAGTACTTC.

This clone was counted between two and nine times. The rearrangement links TRBV27 to TRBJ2-6; tentative D call: TRBD1 (6 bases). The V and J ends lost 0 bases and 0 bases respectively, with 12 bases between them. The CDR3 is made up of 18 amino acids. Germline V gives CDR1 MNHEY, CDR2 SMNVEV (reference sequence). The CDR3 region is CASSLSPQGISGANVLTF. DNA of the CDR3: TGTGCCAGCAGTTTATCCCCACAGGGAATCTCTGGGGCCAACGTCCTGACTTTC.

This clone was seen a few times. This chain connects TRBV10-3 to TRBJ1-6; no clear D. The ends were cut back, 6 bases at V and 8 bases at J, with 14 bases in the middle. Germline CDR1 and CDR2: ENHRY and SYGVKD. The CDR3 contains 14 residues. CDR3 sequence (DNA): TGTGCCATCAGGAGAGGACTGGGCGATTCACCCCTCCACTTT. This sequence encodes CAIRRGLGDSPLHF.

This clone has a handful of counts. The chain is built from TRBV27 and TRBJ2-1; 8 bases map to TRBD2. The CDR3 has 19 amino acids. V shed 0 bases, J shed 5 bases, and the junction held 15 bases outside the gene matches. CDR1 and CDR2 from the germline V gene are MNHEY and SMNVEV (reference sequence). The chain's CDR3 is CASSLSLGAGTRIHNEQFF. For the CDR3, the DNA is TGTGCCAGCAGTTTATCGTTGGGAGCCGGGACTAGAATCCACAATGAGCAGTTCTTC.

The V call is TRBV7-2, the J call TRBJ2-1; D not resolved. The CDR3 sequence is 14 residues long. Looked up from germline, CDR1 is SGHTA and CDR2 is FQGNSA. V lost 1 base and J lost 2, with 6 bases in between. The CDR3 DNA reads TGTGCCAGCAGCTTAGTGAGCGCCTACAATGAGCAGTTCTTC. Its protein product is CASSLVSAYNEQFF.

The chain is built from TRBV7-2 and TRBJ2-7; 9 nucleotides line up with TRBD2. V trimming: 6 bases; J trimming: 7 bases; junction bases outside the gene matches: 13. The CDR3 is 15 residues long. CDR1 is SGHTA and CDR2 is FQGNSA in the germline V gene. The CDR3 region is CASSLAPSGEREQYF. CDR3 sequence (DNA): TGTGCCAGCAGTCTCGCTCCTAGCGGGGAGCGGGAGCAGTACTTC.

The rearrangement links TRBV7-2 to TRBJ2-7; perhaps TRBD1 as D (5 bases). This CDR3 has 14 amino acids. Germline V CDR1 and CDR2: SGHTA, FQGNSA. V gave up 0 bases and J gave up 1 base, with 7 bases separating them. CDR3 protein: CASSLARESYEQYF. CDR3 sequence (DNA): TGTGCCAGCAGCTTAGCCAGGGAATCCTACGAGCAGTACTTC.

This clone is a singleton in its sample. This rearrangement joins TRBV11-2 to TRBJ1-1, with D perhaps TRBD1 (5 bases). Looked up from germline, CDR1 is SGHAT and CDR2 is FQNNGV. Trimming took 1 base from V and 7 from J, leaving 10 bases between them. The CDR3 length is 13 residues. The CDR3 spells CASSLARDCEAFF. In DNA, the CDR3 is TGTGCCAGCAGCTTAGCCAGGGACTGTGAAGCTTTCTTT.

This chain uses TRBV18 with TRBJ1-1, with 10 bases fitting TRBD1. The CDR3 covers 16 residues. Germline CDR1 and CDR2: KGHSH and LQKENI. V shed 3 bases, J shed 3 bases, and the junction held 7 bases outside the gene matches. The CDR3 nucleotides are TGTGCCAGCTCACCTACGATCGGACAGGGGGACACTGAAGCTTTCTTT. This encodes CASSPTIGQGDTEAFF.

This clone was recorded at least ten times. This chain connects TRBV5-6 to TRBJ1-2, with TRBD1 matching 9 bases. The CDR3 has 14 residues. The V segment lost 4 bases and the J segment 7 bases; nucleotides outside the gene matches: 8. Germline assignment: CDR1 SGHDT and CDR2 YYEEEE. The CDR3 spells CASSQGTGRFGYTF. As DNA, the CDR3 is TGTGCCAGCAGCCAGGGGACAGGGCGGTTTGGCTACACCTTC.

CDR3 in amino acids: CASSAQNEQFF. The DNA for the CDR3 is TGTGCCAGCAGTGCACAAAATGAGCAGTTCTTC. The V and J genes are TRBV6-6 and TRBJ2-1, with D uncertain. The V end lost 5 bases, the J end lost 7 bases, and 6 bases lay between the germline ends. This CDR3 spans 11 amino acids. Per the germline V gene, CDR1 is MNHNY and CDR2 is SVGAGI (reference sequence).

The gene calls are TRBV7-2 and TRBJ2-5, with a possible D match to TRBD2 (6 bases). Between the trimmed V and J ends, which lost 1 base and 2 bases, there was a span of 17 bases. The CDR3 totals 17 residues. Germline V CDR1 and CDR2: SGHTA, FQGNSA. Here the CDR3 DNA reads TGTGCCAGCAGCTTAGTTTTTCTTACTGGGGGGCAAGAGACCCAGTACTTC. It codes for CASSLVFLTGGQETQYF.

This rearrangement joins TRBV6-1 to TRBJ1-1; 9 positions match TRBD1. CDR1 and CDR2 (germline): MNHNS, SASEGT. The CDR3 is 14 amino acids. After removal of 6 bases from V and 4 bases from J, the junction contained 6 bases not matched to a gene. The DNA of the CDR3 is TGTGCCAGCAGCCCCGGGACAGGGCTCACTGAAGCTTTCTTT. Its translation: CASSPGTGLTEAFF.

The chain employs TRBV12-5 and TRBJ2-1; unclear D gene. The V end lost 0 bases, the J end lost 4 bases, and 13 bases lay between the germline ends. The CDR3 extends over 16 amino acids. The V gene's germline CDR1 is LGHNT and CDR2 FRNRAP. CDR3 DNA: TGTGCTAGTGGTTTGGTACCTAAAACCGATTACAATGAGCAGTTCTTC. The encoded protein is CASGLVPKTDYNEQFF.

V and J are TRBV2 and TRBJ2-3, with a tentative D call TRBD2 (6 bases). V shed 0 bases and J shed 1 base, with 8 bases lying between them. This CDR3 has 15 residues. Germline assignment: CDR1 SNHLY and CDR2 FYNNEI. As DNA, the CDR3 is TGTGCCAGCAGTGAAGCTGGCGGGGGCACAGATACGCAGTATTTT. It encodes CASSEAGGGTDTQYF. The whole variable domain, filled in from reference TRBV2 and TRBJ2-3, reads EPEVTQTPSHQVTQMGQEVILRCVPISNHLYFYWYRQILGQKVEFLVSFYNNEISEKSEIFDDQFSVERPDGSNFTLKIRSTKLEDSAMYFCASSEAGGGTDTQYFGPGTRLTVL.

V is TRBV19 and J is TRBJ2-5; no reliable D call. Matching the DNA end better, TRBJ2-7 makes the J call doubtful. CDR3 length: 13 amino acids. The germline V gene encodes CDR1 LNHDA and CDR2 SQIVND (reference sequence). The DNA of the CDR3 is TGTGCCAGTAGTATTTCGATTCCCTACGAGCAGTACTTC. Amino acids: CASSISIPYEQYF.

This clone was counted only a few times. The gene calls are TRBV7-9 and TRBJ1-5; D unclear. CDR1 SEHNR and CDR2 FQNEAQ come from the germline V gene (reference sequence). The CDR3 totals 15 residues. Trimming left V 4 bases short and J 0 bases short, with 10 bases between. CDR3 amino acids: CASSSGGFSNQPQHF. The CDR3 DNA reads as TGTGCCAGCAGCTCCGGCGGCTTTAGCAATCAGCCCCAGCATTTT.

The chain joins TRBV4-3 to TRBJ2-3; 7 nucleotides agree with TRBD2. CDR3 length: 16 amino acids. With 1 base clipped from V and 3 bases from J, the junction kept 7 bases outside the gene matches. CDR1 and CDR2 from the germline V gene are LGHNA and YSLEER. The CDR3 here is CASSQAVGGVTDTQYF. CDR3 DNA: TGCGCCAGCAGCCAAGCGGTGGGGGGGGTAACAGATACGCAGTATTTT.

This rearrangement joins TRBV7-8 to TRBJ1-3; D is perhaps TRBD1 (6 bases). Germline CDR1 SGHVS, CDR2 FQNEAQ. V lost 2 bases and J lost 0, with 14 bases in between. The length of the CDR3 is 17 residues. DNA for the CDR3: TGTGCCAGCAGCTTATACAGACAGGAAGACTCTGGAAACACCATATATTTT. This translates into CASSLYRQEDSGNTIYF. Looking up the rest from reference TRBV7-8 and TRBJ1-3 gives the full variable domain: GAGVSQSPRYKVAKRGQDVALRCDPISGHVSLFWYQQALGQGPEFLTYFQNEAQLDKSGLPSDRFFAERPEGSVSTLKIQRTQQEDSAVYLCASSLYRQEDSGNTIYFGEGSWLTVV.

V gene TRBV11-3 combines with J gene TRBJ2-3; possibly TRBD2 for D (6 bases). Germline assignment: CDR1 SGHNT and CDR2 YENEEA. Trimming took off 5 bases at V and 0 bases at J, with 15 bases between the two ends. The CDR3 spans 16 residues. CDR3 sequence (DNA): TGTGCCAGCAGCCCCATTGGCGGGGTGAGCACAGATACGCAGTATTTT. Translated, it gives CASSPIGGVSTDTQYF.

This chain links TRBV30 with TRBJ2-5, with TRBD2 matching over 9 bases. The CDR3 is 15 amino acids. Losses at the gene ends were 4 bases for V and 2 bases for J; bases not matched to a gene: 8. The germline V gene has CDR1 GTSNPN and CDR2 SVGIG (reference sequence). CDR3 sequence reads: CAWMRDSGGQETQYF. CDR3 coding DNA: TGTGCCTGGATGAGGGATAGCGGGGGACAAGAGACCCAGTACTTC.

The CDR3 region is CACVRDRWTEAFF. DNA for the CDR3: TGTGCCTGCGTCCGGGACAGGTGGACTGAAGCTTTCTTT. The rearrangement uses TRBV30 and TRBJ1-1; 8 bases agree with TRBD1. Germline assignment: CDR1 GTSNPN and CDR2 SVGIG (reference sequence). Unmatched junction bases numbered 8, after V lost 6 bases and J lost 5 bases. The CDR3 spans 13 residues.

This chain connects TRBV2 to TRBJ2-5; weak D call: TRBD2 (5 bases). This CDR3 spans 13 amino acids. Germline V gene sequence: CDR1 SNHLY, CDR2 FYNNEI. Trimming stripped 7 bases from V and 7 bases from J, with 16 bases between. The CDR3 protein is CASIPGLVGTQYF. CDR3 nucleotide sequence: TGTGCCAGCATCCCCGGACTTGTCGGGACCCAGTACTTC.

This chain uses TRBV12-5 with TRBJ2-5; TRBD1 agrees at 8 bases. The CDR3 sequence is 18 residues long. CDR1 is LGHNT, CDR2 FRNRAP, per germline. The V segment lost 3 bases and the J segment 8 bases; nucleotides outside the gene matches: 20. CDR3 sequence (DNA): TGTGCTAGTGGTTTCGTAACCGGGACAGGCGTCACTGACGTAACCCAGTACTTC. This codes for CASGFVTGTGVTDVTQYF. Complete variable domain (other parts from reference TRBV12-5 and TRBJ2-5): DARVTQTPRHKVTEMGQEVTMRCQPILGHNTVFWYRQTMMQGLELLAYFRNRAPLDDSGMPKDRFSAEMPDATLATLKIQPSEPRDSAVYFCASGFVTGTGVTDVTQYFGPGTRLLVL.

The chain uses TRBV19 and TRBJ2-1; D unresolved. Trimming removed 2 bases at V and 6 bases at J, with 8 bases between. The CDR3 runs to 13 residues. Germline CDR1 LNHDA, CDR2 SQIVND (reference sequence). In DNA form, the CDR3 reads TGTGCCAGTAGTATAAGTGTCGGCAATGAGCAGTTCTTC. Protein sequence: CASSISVGNEQFF.

The CDR3 nucleotides are TGTGCCAGCAGCCTAGGCTTAGACTACGAGCAGTACTTC. This gives the protein CASSLGLDYEQYF. The chain carries TRBV11-2 and TRBJ2-7; D gene uncertain. V shed 5 bases and J shed 3 bases, with 11 bases lying between them. The CDR3 length is 13 residues. Germline V CDR1 and CDR2: SGHAT, FQNNGV.

This clone was seen a handful of times. V and J are TRBV9 and TRBJ2-1; 9 bases are shared with TRBD1. The V gene end was trimmed by 2 bases and the J gene end by 2 bases; junction bases not matched to a gene: 2. CDR3 length: 15 amino acids. Germline assignment: CDR1 SGDLS and CDR2 YYNGEE. DNA of the CDR3: TGTGCCAGCAGCGTGGGGGACAGGGCCTACAATGAGCAGTTCTTC. This codes for CASSVGDRAYNEQFF.